This TCR beta chain was found in a study of CXCR3-negative and CXCR3-positive naive CD8 T cells. Germline assignment: CDR1 LNHNV and CDR2 YYDKDF (reference sequence). The CDR3 is 16 residues long. UMI-labeled 5' RACE yielded the TRB cDNA libraries. Reprocessing the 5' RACE reads, TCRdb reports a single entry for every CDR3 protein and omits DNA. This sample contains fewer than 9,500 distinct CDR3 sequences. CD8+ T cell subsets were each sorted in triplicate, about 310,000 cells apiece. CD45RO-CCR7+CD27+CD95- cells counted as naive CD8+ T cells. To note about this clonotype: What it binds is unknown.

The study's findings and limits: Naive CXCR3-positive cells had TRB CDR3s more hydrophobic than those of CXCR3-negative naive cells. Naive subsets were similarly diverse, while memory CD8+ repertoires were much less diverse.

This receptor was obtained from a human donor in good health. Some clones in this sample may be carry-over from other donors' samples. Sequencing was carried out using naive CXCR3- CD8+ T cells from blood. Subset defined: CD45RO-CCR7+CD27+CD95- naive CD8+ T cells lacking CXCR3 (TNR3-). The rearrangement links TRBV15 to TRBJ2-7; with no DNA, the TCRdb D assignment of TRBD1 cannot be verified. The CDR3: CATSRGWGLSSYEQYF.